The 7 T cell receptor beta chains below all came from one sample that was sequenced in a study of tumor-infiltrating lymphocytes in primary liver carcinoma. The researchers produced TCR beta cDNA from about 510 ng total RNA with a constant-region primer. Researchers made the TCR beta libraries by running three nested multiplex PCR rounds with slightly modified ARM-PCR. For around 11 cycles apiece, the opening two PCR rounds ran with TRBV1-TRBV30 forward primers and a C-beta reverse primer. TCRdb reprocessed the multiplex PCR reads via MiXCR and lists one record per CDR3 protein. Altogether some 130,000 distinct CDR3 sequences are present, around 65% being singletons, with the ten largest covering roughly 7.3%. Extraction of RNA together with DNA used about 20-34 mg of unsorted bulk tissue. The sample comprised tumor-adjacent normal liver tissue. The receptors come from a woman aged 55 to 70 with primary liver carcinoma and hepatitis B virus infection.

In the case of this clonotype: Possible read error: a much larger clone is one base away. The chain combines TRBV28 with TRBJ2-5; perhaps TRBD1 as D (6 bases). Per the germline V gene, CDR1 is MDHEN and CDR2 is SYDVKM. This CDR3 has 15 amino acids. V was cut by 4 bases and J by 3 bases, with 15 bases left in between. The CDR3, as DNA: TGTGCCAGCAGTTACACCTGGACAGTAAAAGAGACCCAGTACTTC. Its protein is CASSYTWTVKETQYF.

This sequence joins TRBV6-2 or TRBV6-3 and TRBJ2-1; the D gene is possibly TRBD2 (5 bases). Trimming took 0 bases from V and 9 from J, leaving 12 bases between them. The germline V gene has CDR1 MNHEY and CDR2 SVGEGT. The CDR3 contains 14 residues. CDR3 amino acids: CASSYSDGVGEQFF. CDR3 DNA sequence: TGTGCCAGCAGTTACTCTGACGGGGTAGGTGAGCAGTTCTTC.

Concerning this clonotype: One end of the junction varies from germline; a read error may be responsible. The chain has TRBV6-5 and TRBJ1-2; possible D gene TRBD1, 5 bases. The CDR3 consists of 15 residues. In germline, CDR1 is MNHEY, CDR2 SVGAGI. The CDR3: CASSHSLTTVYGYTF. The DNA for the CDR3 is TGTGCCAGCAGTCACTCTCTAACGACAGTCTATGGTTACACTTTC.

Points on this clonotype: An end of the junction differs from the germline gene, which may be a read error. This chain uses TRBV6-1 with TRBJ2-7, with TRBD2 matching 8 bases. Germline V gives CDR1 MNHNS, CDR2 SASEGT. This CDR3 has 15 amino acids. CDR3 coding DNA: TGTGCCATCAGTGAAATAAGCGGGAGCCACGTCGAGCAGTACTTC. It encodes CAISEISGSHVEQYF.

In the case of this clonotype: One end of the junction does not line up with germline, which may come from a read error. The chain recombines TRBV29-1 with TRBJ2-1; perhaps TRBD2 as D (6 bases). The germline gives CDR1 SQVTM, CDR2 ANQGSEA. This CDR3 has 17 residues. The CDR3 loop reads CSVEGVGGERSCNEKFF. In DNA, the CDR3 is TGCAGCGTTGAAGGGGTCGGCGGGGAGAGATCCTGCAATGAGAAGTTCTTC.

Concerning this clonotype: A read error may account for a junction end that differs from germline. J is TRBJ2-3 and V is TRBV11-1, with 7 bases lining up with TRBD2. The germline CDR1 and CDR2 sequences are SGHAT and FQDESV (reference sequence). This CDR3 is 19 amino acids long. The CDR3 region is CANSLRVPTSERATDTQYF. DNA for the CDR3: TGTGCCAACAGCTTAAGGGTTCCTACTAGCGAGAGAGCGACAGATACGCAGTATTTT.

In DNA form, the CDR3 reads TGTGCCACCAGTGGAGGACAGGGGGCTAGAACCTACAATGAGCAGTTCTTC. This gives the protein CATSGGQGARTYNEQFF. This rearrangement joins TRBV24-1 to TRBJ2-1; 11 bases align to TRBD1. Trimming removed 5 bases from V and 2 bases from J; junction bases left unmatched: 7. Germline lookup yields CDR1 KGHDR and CDR2 SFDVKD. The CDR3 runs to 17 residues.